The source of this T cell receptor (beta chain) is a study of identical twins. TCRdb fed the 5' RACE reads into MiXCR, producing one record per CDR3 protein. The data contain roughly 720,000 distinct CDR3 sequences, 15% to 20% of them seen just once; the ten biggest clones take up 13%. V gave up 4 bases and J gave up 1 base, with 21 bases separating them. The CDR3 spans 19 residues. CDR1 SGHRS and CDR2 YFSETQ come from the germline V gene. This sample was shared with a second study, whose subject was T cells expressing NK-cell markers. As reported in that work: T cells sorted in several experiments were restricted to alpha-beta TCR T cells by an anti-gamma-delta TCR antibody. Six of the donors carried dominant NKG2C+ clonotypes that took up about 1.0-8% of their CD8+ T cells.

The chain couples TRBV5-1 to TRBJ2-6; D is perhaps TRBD1 (7 bases). The sample comprised PBMCs. This TCR was recovered from a woman between 18 and 29 years old in good health. The CDR3 region is CASSLWRGTDLSGANVLTF. The DNA for the CDR3 is TGCGCCAGCAGCCTTTGGAGGGGGACAGATTTATCTGGGGCCAACGTCCTGACTTTC.